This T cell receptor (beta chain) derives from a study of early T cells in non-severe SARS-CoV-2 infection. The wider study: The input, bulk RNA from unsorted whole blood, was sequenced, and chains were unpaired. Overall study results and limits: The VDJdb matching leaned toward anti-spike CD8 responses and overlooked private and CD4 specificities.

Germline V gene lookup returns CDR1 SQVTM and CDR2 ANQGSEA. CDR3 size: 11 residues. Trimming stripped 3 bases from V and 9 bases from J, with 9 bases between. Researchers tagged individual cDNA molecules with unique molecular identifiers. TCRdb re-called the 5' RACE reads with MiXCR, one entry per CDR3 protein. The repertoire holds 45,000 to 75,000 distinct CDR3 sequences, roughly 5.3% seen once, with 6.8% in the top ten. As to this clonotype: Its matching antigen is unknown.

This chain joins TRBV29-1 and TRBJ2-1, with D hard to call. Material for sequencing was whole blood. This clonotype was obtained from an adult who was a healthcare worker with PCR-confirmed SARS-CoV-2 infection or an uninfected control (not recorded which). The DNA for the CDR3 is TGCAGCGTTGACACAAAGGGTGAGCAGTTCTTC. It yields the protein CSVDTKGEQFF.